This T cell receptor beta chain is drawn from a study of T cells in localized non-small cell lung cancer. The CDR3 is made up of 15 amino acids. Unmatched junction bases numbered 10, after V lost 8 bases and J lost 2 bases. Germline V gene data show CDR1 as SGHAT and CDR2 as FQNNGV. This clone was counted once. Antigen specificity is unknown. Findings and caveats of the study: Uninvolved adjacent lung showed higher T cell clonality than tumor. Only one tumor region was sequenced, so heterogeneity remains possible. A median of roughly 55 of the top 100 tumor clones appeared in adjacent lung, which was paired and uninvolved.

Here immunoSEQ multiplex PCR was the method, and the copy in TCRdb shows in-frame clones only, minus some. The table shows approximately 81,000 clones, with 88% occurring only once. The origin of this receptor is a woman aged 35 to 69 with stage I squamous cell lung carcinoma. The rearrangement uses TRBV11-2 and TRBJ2-5, with 8 bases identical to TRBD2. The sequences come from peripheral blood, collected before any cancer treatment. CDR3 sequence: CASETSGGGQETQYF. The CDR3 DNA follows: TGTGCCAGCGAAACGAGCGGGGGCGGGCAAGAGACCCAGTACTTC.